The T cell receptor beta chain under discussion was sequenced for a study of blood T cell repertoires in COVID-19. CDR1 and CDR2 from the germline V gene are LGHNA and YNFKEQ. This CDR3 has 17 residues. The germline V and J ends were trimmed by 1 base and 3 bases, with 19 bases remaining between them. Assay: immunoSEQ multiplex PCR; the TCRdb copy retains only in-frame clones and omits some. Of tens of thousands of clones in the sample, 70% to 90% are singletons; the top ten hold about 4.4%. Input material: peripheral blood. This clonotype originated in a middle-aged man with active COVID-19. The V call is TRBV4-2, the J call TRBJ2-7; weak D call: TRBD2 (7 bases). The DNA of the CDR3 is TGTGCCAGCAGCCAAGGCCCAGGGGAGGGGCTCTACTACGAGCAGTACTTC. Translating gives CASSQGPGEGLYYEQYF.